Listed here are 24 T cell receptor beta chains from one sample, sequenced in a study of blood T cell repertoires in COVID-19. TCRdb's copy holds only in-frame clones and misses some; the assay was immunoSEQ multiplex PCR. The sample holds 35,000 to 45,000 clones; over 75% are singletons and the top ten take around 15%. The sample comprised peripheral blood. Every receptor here comes from a human donor in a cohort sampled during active COVID-19.

The V and J genes are TRBV7-3 and TRBJ2-7; 9 positions match TRBD2. This CDR3 contains 17 residues. V was clipped by 5 bases and J by 1 base; unmatched bases: 12. In germline, CDR1 is SGHTA, CDR2 FQGTGA. CDR3 bases: TGTGCCAGCAGCCCCATTAGGGGGCTAGCGGGGTCCTACGAGCAGTACTTC. Amino acids: CASSPIRGLAGSYEQYF.

This clone was counted a single time. The J gene is TRBJ2-1, the V gene TRBV3-1 (or the pseudogene TRBV3-2); 11 bases fit TRBD2. Trimming at V came to 3 bases and at J to 9 bases, leaving 7 bases not matched to a gene. This CDR3 contains 15 residues. The germline V gene has CDR1 LGHDT and CDR2 YNNKEL (reference sequence). The CDR3 region has the DNA TGTGCCAGCAGCCAGGACTTACTAGCGGGAGTTGAGCAGTTCTTC. This translates into CASSQDLLAGVEQFF.

This chain uses TRBV19 with TRBJ1-1; the D gene is possibly TRBD1 (5 bases). This CDR3 is built from 14 residues. Germline values: CDR1 LNHDA, CDR2 SQIVND (reference sequence). The ends were cut back, 5 bases at V and 4 bases at J, with 14 bases in the middle. The CDR3 spells CASSPSPGFTEAFF. CDR3 DNA: TGTGCCAGTAGTCCCTCCCCAGGGTTCACTGAAGCTTTCTTT.

The chain recombines TRBV5-6 with TRBJ2-4, with a tentative D call TRBD2 (5 bases). Trimming took 1 base from V and 3 from J, leaving 11 bases between them. CDR3 length: 15 residues. In germline, CDR1 is SGHDT, CDR2 YYEEEE. In DNA, the CDR3 is TGTGCCAGCAGCTTGAGAGGGTTCGGCAAAAACATTCAGTACTTC. Its translation: CASSLRGFGKNIQYF.

In this sample, this clone turned up a few times. This chain joins TRBV10-2 and TRBJ2-7; D is undetermined. Deletions cut 7 bases from V and 2 bases from J, with 9 bases between. CDR3 size: 12 residues. Looked up from germline, CDR1 is WSHSY and CDR2 is SAAADI. The CDR3 loop is CASTAGTYEQYF. The CDR3 DNA is TGCGCCAGCACGGCAGGTACCTACGAGCAGTACTTC.

CDR3 bases: TGTGCCAGCAGCTTAGCGTTGGACAGTACTTCAAACTATGGCTACACCTTC. Translation: CASSLALDSTSNYGYTF. The chain has TRBV7-9 and TRBJ1-2; a possible D gene is TRBD1 (6 bases). The CDR3 extends over 17 amino acids. Looked up from germline, CDR1 is SEHNR and CDR2 is FQNEAQ (reference sequence). V was trimmed by 0 bases and J by 2 bases, leaving 16 bases between them.

This rearrangement joins TRBV18 to TRBJ2-1, with TRBD2 matching over 8 bases. Per the germline V gene, CDR1 is KGHSH and CDR2 is LQKENI. This CDR3 contains 14 residues. J was trimmed by 8 bases and V by 1 base; bases with no gene match: 4. CDR3 in DNA: TGTGCCAGCTCACCACGAAGCGGGAGCGATGAGCAGTTCTTC. Translation gives CASSPRSGSDEQFF. Combining the CDR3 with reference TRBV18 and TRBJ2-1 gives the whole variable domain NAGVMQNPRHLVRRRGQEARLRCSPMKGHSHVYWYRQLPEEGLKFMVYLQKENIIDESGMPKERFSAEFPKEGPSILRIQQVVRGDSAAYFCASSPRSGSDEQFFGPGTRLTVL.

This sequence joins TRBV6-5 and TRBJ1-1, with D uncertain. Germline V lookup: CDR1 MNHEY, CDR2 SVGAGI. This CDR3 contains 13 residues. Trimming cost V 7 bases and J 1 base, with 10 bases left between them. CDR3 nucleotides: TGTGCCAGCACCCCGGCGGCGAACACTGAAGCTTTCTTT. Its translation is CASTPAANTEAFF.

This chain uses TRBV28 with TRBJ1-2, with 9 bases fitting TRBD1. After removal of 10 bases from V and 4 bases from J, the junction contained 4 bases not matched to a gene. CDR3 length: 12 residues. Germline V gives CDR1 MDHEN, CDR2 SYDVKM. CDR3 nucleotides: TGTGCCACCACAGGGGGCATCTATGGCTACACCTTC. Encoded protein: CATTGGIYGYTF.

The chain carries TRBV29-1 and TRBJ2-1; 7 nucleotides align to TRBD1. The CDR3 totals 13 residues. The V gene end was trimmed by 4 bases and the J gene end by 9 bases; junction bases not matched to a gene: 9. Per germline, CDR1 SQVTM and CDR2 ANQGSEA. This chain's CDR3 is CSVVRDRRTEQFF. The CDR3 DNA sequence: TGCAGCGTTGTCCGGGACAGACGTACTGAGCAGTTCTTC.

V is TRBV6-5 and J is TRBJ2-7; 9 bases fit TRBD1. Germline CDR1 MNHEY, CDR2 SVGAGI. The CDR3 is 13 amino acids. The V and J ends lost 7 bases and 7 bases, in that order; junction bases with no gene match: 8. The CDR3 coding sequence is TGTGCCAGCACCAGGACAGGGGTGAATGAGCAGTACTTC. It codes for CASTRTGVNEQYF.

For the CDR3, the DNA is TGCGCCAGCAGCCGACAGGGGCTAGCGGACGAGCAGTACTTC. It yields the protein CASSRQGLADEQYF. The chain is built from TRBV5-1 and TRBJ2-7, with D tentatively TRBD1 (8 bases). The CDR3 length is 14 residues. V was shortened by 4 bases and J by 5 bases, with 16 bases between the two germline ends. CDR1 and CDR2 from the germline V gene are SGHRS and YFSETQ.

This clone was recorded a few times. The chain employs TRBV18 and TRBJ2-7, with 8 bases identical to TRBD2. The germline V gene encodes CDR1 KGHSH and CDR2 LQKENI. CDR3 length: 16 amino acids. After removal of 2 bases from V and 7 bases from J, the junction contained 13 bases not matched to a gene. CDR3 in amino acids: CASSPVLPDSSGEQYF. CDR3 coding DNA: TGTGCCAGCTCACCAGTTCTTCCGGACTCTAGCGGGGAGCAGTACTTC.

V usage is TRBV30 and J usage is TRBJ2-5; D perhaps matches TRBD1 (5 bases). The CDR3 length is 12 residues. Germline V gene sequence: CDR1 GTSNPN, CDR2 SVGIG (reference sequence). V lost 2 bases, J lost 3 bases, and 7 bases lay in between. CDR3 region: CAWSLTEETQYF. The DNA for the CDR3 is TGTGCCTGGAGTCTGACAGAAGAGACCCAGTACTTC.

This clone was recorded only once. For the CDR3, the DNA is TGTGCCAGTAGGTTAACGGGAGCTGGGGCCAACGTCCTGACTTTC. It is translated as CASRLTGAGANVLTF. The chain employs TRBV19 and TRBJ2-6; perhaps TRBD2 as D (6 bases). CDR3 length equals 15 residues. The V end was cut by 6 bases, the J end by 2 bases, with 11 bases between. CDR1 and CDR2 (germline): LNHDA, SQIVND (reference sequence).

The count of this clone is one. This chain links TRBV7-9 with TRBJ2-1; the D gene is possibly TRBD2 (7 bases). V lost 5 bases, J lost 1 base, and 18 bases lay in between. The CDR3 covers 17 residues. CDR1 SEHNR and CDR2 FQNEAQ come from the germline V gene (reference sequence). The CDR3 nucleotides read TGTGCCAGCAGCACGACCTACAGGGAGGGATCCTACAATGAGCAGTTCTTC. This encodes CASSTTYREGSYNEQFF.

This clone has a single count. The chain uses TRBV5-1 and TRBJ2-5; 8 bases are shared with TRBD1. Per germline, CDR1 SGHRS and CDR2 YFSETQ. The CDR3 is made up of 15 amino acids. J was trimmed by 4 bases and V by 4 bases; bases with no gene match: 9. The CDR3 sequence is CASSATGELRETQYF. In DNA, the CDR3 is TGCGCCAGCAGCGCGACAGGGGAGTTGCGAGAGACCCAGTACTTC.

The chain couples TRBV5-6 to TRBJ1-2; 7 nucleotides align to TRBD1. From germline, CDR1 is SGHDT and CDR2 YYEEEE. V was pared by 3 bases and J by 6 bases, with 5 bases of the junction left unmatched. This CDR3 is built from 13 residues. CDR3 in amino acids: CASSSDRVHGYTF. As DNA, the CDR3 is TGTGCCAGCAGCTCCGACAGGGTGCATGGCTACACCTTC.

The V gene is TRBV12-5, the J gene TRBJ2-1; TRBD2 is a possible D gene (6 bases). CDR1 and CDR2 (germline): LGHNT, FRNRAP. The V end lost 3 bases, the J end lost 16 bases, and 19 bases lay between the germline ends. The CDR3 contains 13 residues. CDR3 loop: CASGLDTGGPPFF. The CDR3, as DNA: TGTGCTAGTGGTTTAGACACAGGAGGGCCTCCCTTCTTC.

CDR3 sequence reads: CASSLAGASGGPSYEQYF. DNA for the CDR3: TGTGCCAGCAGCTTGGCAGGGGCTAGCGGGGGGCCCTCCTACGAGCAGTACTTC. The genes are TRBV5-6 and TRBJ2-7, with 11 bases matching TRBD2. Trimming cost V 0 bases and J 0 bases; bases outside gene matches: 8. Germline loops: CDR1 SGHDT, CDR2 YYEEEE. This CDR3 has 18 residues.

The V and J genes are TRBV9 and TRBJ1-4, with 9 positions matching TRBD1. Trimming at V came to 3 bases and at J to 8 bases, leaving 17 bases not matched to a gene. The CDR3 totals 18 residues. CDR1 is SGDLS and CDR2 is YYNGEE in the germline V gene. The CDR3 protein is CASSEGLSGTGLGEKLFF. CDR3 in DNA: TGTGCCAGCAGCGAGGGCCTGAGTGGGACAGGGTTAGGGGAAAAACTGTTTTTT.

The DNA for the CDR3 is TGTGCCAGCAGCTTAGGCCAGGGGGCTTTCTACGAGCAGTACTTC. Its protein is CASSLGQGAFYEQYF. The chain combines TRBV7-2 with TRBJ2-7; 8 bases map to TRBD1. The CDR3 contains 15 residues. The V segment lost 1 base and the J segment 3 bases; nucleotides outside the gene matches: 5. Germline lookup yields CDR1 SGHTA and CDR2 FQGNSA.

V usage is TRBV18 and J usage is TRBJ2-2, with TRBD2 matching over 10 bases. J gave up 1 base and V 3 bases, and 2 bases lay outside the gene matches. This CDR3 contains 16 residues. Germline loops: CDR1 KGHSH, CDR2 LQKENI. The CDR3 DNA is TGTGCCAGCTCACCTGGACTAGCGGTGAACACCGGGGAGCTGTTTTTT. This codes for CASSPGLAVNTGELFF.

The gene calls are TRBV18 and TRBJ2-5; TRBD1 matches 9 bases. This CDR3 has 16 amino acids. V lost 1 base and J lost 4; bases outside the gene matches: 7. Per the germline V gene, CDR1 is KGHSH and CDR2 is LQKENI. CDR3 region: CASSPQQGAKGETQYF. The CDR3 nucleotides are TGTGCCAGCTCACCACAACAGGGGGCCAAGGGAGAGACCCAGTACTTC. Combining the CDR3 with reference TRBV18 and TRBJ2-5 gives the whole variable domain NAGVMQNPRHLVRRRGQEARLRCSPMKGHSHVYWYRQLPEEGLKFMVYLQKENIIDESGMPKERFSAEFPKEGPSILRIQQVVRGDSAAYFCASSPQQGAKGETQYFGPGTRLLVL.